Below are 18 T cell receptor beta chains sequenced from a single sample in a study of Ad26.COV2.S vaccination and SARS-CoV-2 variants. Only in-frame clones appear in the TCRdb table, and some are missing; sequencing was by immunoSEQ multiplex PCR. Here the sample spans 300,000 to 450,000 clones, more than 75% being singletons. Treatment of the sample: roughly 19 received Ad26.COV2.S at low or high dose, single or two shots; about 5 received placebo; per-sample allocation not given. Specimen acquisition occurred on day 63 following the initial vaccine or placebo injection. Sequenced here: peripheral blood, sampled in a trial of Ad26.COV2.S vaccine versus placebo. These receptors were collected from a person aged 18 to 59 who received the Ad26.COV2.S COVID-19 vaccine or a placebo.

The chain recombines TRBV4-1 with TRBJ1-2; 11 nucleotides agree with TRBD1. With 4 bases clipped from V and 11 bases from J, the junction kept 3 bases outside the gene matches. The CDR3 loop spans 12 amino acids. Germline V gene data show CDR1 as MGHRA and CDR2 as YSYEKL. The DNA of the CDR3 is TGCGCCAGCAGCCGAGGACAGGGGGCGTACACCTTC. It yields the protein CASSRGQGAYTF.

This chain uses TRBV5-1 with TRBJ1-6; D call uncertain. Germline V lookup: CDR1 SGHRS, CDR2 YFSETQ. The V end lost 4 bases, the J end lost 8 bases, and 7 bases lay between the germline ends. The CDR3 length is 12 residues. The CDR3 DNA reads as TGCGCCAGCAGCAGAAGGGATTCACCCCTCCACTTT. The encoded protein is CASSRRDSPLHF.

The rearrangement links TRBV9 to TRBJ2-3, with 8 bases matching TRBD2. Germline CDR1 SGDLS, CDR2 YYNGEE. The CDR3 runs 16 residues. With 0 bases clipped from V and 2 bases from J, the junction kept 5 bases outside the gene matches. The CDR3 is CASSVATSGYTDTQYF. The CDR3 DNA is TGTGCCAGCAGCGTAGCTACTAGCGGTTACACAGATACGCAGTATTTT.

This clone came up a few times. V gene TRBV28 combines with J gene TRBJ1-2, with a tentative D call TRBD1 (6 bases). Germline V gene lookup returns CDR1 MDHEN and CDR2 SYDVKM. This CDR3 comprises 17 residues. Trimming pared 8 bases from V and 2 bases from J, leaving 24 bases between. The CDR3 DNA is TGTGCCAGCTCATACCCCCCCGGGACACTTACCAACTATGGCTACACCTTC. Its protein product is CASSYPPGTLTNYGYTF.

This rearrangement joins TRBV27 to TRBJ2-7; the D is unclear. Germline V gives CDR1 MNHEY, CDR2 SMNVEV (reference sequence). This CDR3 has 13 amino acids. Trimming took 0 bases from V and 3 from J, leaving 6 bases between them. In DNA form, the CDR3 reads TGTGCCAGCAGTTTATCGGCCCGCTACGAGCAGTACTTC. As protein: CASSLSARYEQYF.

The chain combines TRBV28 with TRBJ1-3; D is ambiguous. CDR1 and CDR2 (germline): MDHEN, SYDVKM. The CDR3 runs to 16 residues. V was clipped by 6 bases and J by 0 bases, with 15 bases between them. Here the CDR3 reads CASSLPLVTSGNTIYF. The CDR3, as DNA: TGTGCCAGCAGCCTCCCGTTGGTGACCTCTGGAAACACCATATATTTT. Full variable domain (outside the CDR3, taken from reference TRBV28 and TRBJ1-3): DVKVTQSSRYLVKRTGEKVFLECVQDMDHENMFWYRQDPGLGLRLIYFSYDVKMKEKGDIPEGYSVSREKKERFSLILESASTNQTSMYLCASSLPLVTSGNTIYFGEGSWLTVV.

This rearrangement joins TRBV7-2 to TRBJ2-7, with D tentatively TRBD1 (5 bases). The CDR3 is made up of 14 amino acids. The germline V gene has CDR1 SGHTA and CDR2 FQGNSA. The V end lost 5 bases, the J end lost 6 bases, and 17 bases lay between the germline ends. This CDR3 reads CASSIRKGMGEQYF. CDR3 nucleotide sequence: TGTGCCAGCAGCATTAGAAAGGGGATGGGCGAGCAGTACTTC.

The chain uses TRBV5-1 and TRBJ2-5, with TRBD1 as a possible D gene (7 bases). The CDR3 contains 15 residues. CDR1 is SGHRS, CDR2 YFSETQ, per germline. V gave up 3 bases and J gave up 5 bases, with 17 bases separating them. The CDR3 loop reads CASSWGADRRETQYF. CDR3 in DNA: TGCGCCAGCAGCTGGGGGGCGGACAGGCGGGAGACCCAGTACTTC.

The chain recombines TRBV7-8 with TRBJ2-7, with TRBD2 matching 11 bases. The CDR3 spans 15 residues. With 7 bases clipped from V and 1 base from J, the junction kept 6 bases outside the gene matches. The germline gives CDR1 SGHVS, CDR2 FQNEAQ. For the CDR3, the DNA is TGTGCCAGCACTCTAGCGGGGGGCTTGTCCTACGAGCAGTACTTC. Translated, it gives CASTLAGGLSYEQYF.

The V call is TRBV9, the J call TRBJ2-3, with a tentative D call TRBD1 (5 bases). Germline assignment: CDR1 SGDLS and CDR2 YYNGEE. This CDR3 region has 15 residues. Deletions cut 3 bases from V and 0 bases from J, with 11 bases between. The CDR3, as DNA: TGTGCCAGCAGCGCACAGGTTTCTAGCACAGATACGCAGTATTTT. Protein: CASSAQVSSTDTQYF.

V is TRBV5-4 and J is TRBJ2-5; 9 bases agree with TRBD1. CDR3 length: 15 amino acids. Per the germline V gene, CDR1 is SGHNT and CDR2 is YYREEE (reference sequence). Trimming at V came to 4 bases and at J to 5 bases, leaving 9 bases not matched to a gene. DNA for the CDR3: TGTGCCAGCAGCCTTCCGGGACAGGGTAGGGAGACCCAGTACTTC. It encodes CASSLPGQGRETQYF.

The V and J genes are TRBV10-1 and TRBJ2-1, with TRBD2 matching 11 bases. Germline CDR1 and CDR2: WNHNN and SYGVQD (reference sequence). The CDR3 runs to 15 residues. V lost 3 bases, J lost 12 bases, and 10 bases stayed unmatched. CDR3 nucleotides: TGCGCCAGCAGTGACCCGCCGACTAGCGGGAAGGTGCAGTTCTTC. This sequence encodes CASSDPPTSGKVQFF.

The V gene is TRBV6-5, the J gene TRBJ2-7; 11 bases agree with TRBD1. The CDR3 runs 13 residues. The J segment lost 4 bases and the V segment lost 5 bases, leaving 1 base of the junction unmatched. In germline, CDR1 is MNHEY, CDR2 SVGAGI. CDR3 nucleotide sequence: TGTGCCAGCAGTCGGGACAGGGGGTACGAGCAGTACTTC. Protein: CASSRDRGYEQYF.

The gene calls are TRBV9 and TRBJ2-2; 8 nucleotides agree with TRBD1. The V gene's germline CDR1 is SGDLS and CDR2 YYNGEE. V dropped 2 bases and J dropped 4; count of bases not matched to a gene: 7. This CDR3 spans 16 amino acids. CDR3 bases: TGTGCCAGCAGCGTCGGGACAGGAGTCGGCACCGGGGAGCTGTTTTTT. Its translation: CASSVGTGVGTGELFF.

The CDR3 DNA reads as TGTGCCAGCCATATGGCAGGGATCAACGAGCAGTACTTC. Translation gives CASHMAGINEQYF. V is TRBV28 and J is TRBJ2-7, with D perhaps TRBD1 (5 bases). The CDR3 is made up of 13 amino acids. Germline loops: CDR1 MDHEN, CDR2 SYDVKM. Trimming left V 8 bases short and J 5 bases short, with 16 bases between.

V gene TRBV7-2 combines with J gene TRBJ1-2; D remains unclear. V lost 4 bases, J lost 6 bases, and 15 bases lay in between. The CDR3 contains 14 residues. From germline, CDR1 is SGHTA and CDR2 FQGNSA. The chain's CDR3 is CASSSSRGRNGYTF. Written as DNA, the CDR3 is TGTGCCAGCAGCTCCAGTCGCGGCAGGAATGGCTACACCTTC.

V is TRBV5-4 and J is TRBJ2-5; TRBD2 matches at 12 bases. CDR1 is SGHNT and CDR2 is YYREEE in the germline V gene (reference sequence). V lost 4 bases and J lost 4; bases outside the gene matches: 11. The CDR3 loop spans 17 amino acids. CDR3 coding DNA: TGTGCCAGCAGCCCCCTAGCGGGGGGGCCATTTCGAGAGACCCAGTACTTC. Encoded protein: CASSPLAGGPFRETQYF.

The chain is built from TRBV27 and TRBJ1-1, with 8 bases fitting TRBD1. The germline V gene has CDR1 MNHEY and CDR2 SMNVEV (reference sequence). This CDR3 spans 15 amino acids. The ends lost 5 bases at V and 3 bases at J; junction bases unmatched: 8. DNA of the CDR3: TGTGCCAGCAGTCCCAGGGGGCGCTTGGACACTGAAGCTTTCTTT. Protein: CASSPRGRLDTEAFF.